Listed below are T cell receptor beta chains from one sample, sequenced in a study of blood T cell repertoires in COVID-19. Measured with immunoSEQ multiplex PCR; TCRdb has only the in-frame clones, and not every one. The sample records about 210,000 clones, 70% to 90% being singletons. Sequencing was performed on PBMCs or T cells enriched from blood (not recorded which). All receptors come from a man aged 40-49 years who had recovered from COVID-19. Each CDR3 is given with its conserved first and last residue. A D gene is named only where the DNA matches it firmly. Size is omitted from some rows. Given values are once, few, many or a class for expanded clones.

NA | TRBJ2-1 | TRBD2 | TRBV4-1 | TGCGCCAGCAGCCAAGACCCTCTTAGCGGGAGGGCCCGAGAGCAGTTCTTC | CASSQDPLSGRAREQFF
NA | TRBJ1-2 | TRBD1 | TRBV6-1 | TGTGCCAGCAGTGATCCCGGGACAGGGGTCTATGGCTACACCTTC | CASSDPGTGVYGYTF
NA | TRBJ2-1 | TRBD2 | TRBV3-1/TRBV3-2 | TGTGCCAGCAGCCAAGATAAGACGGGAGGGCAGTTCTTC | CASSQDKTGGQFF
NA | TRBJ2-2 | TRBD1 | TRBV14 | TGTGCCAGCAGCCAAGAAACAGGGGGCACCGGGGAGCTGTTTTTT | CASSQETGGTGELFF
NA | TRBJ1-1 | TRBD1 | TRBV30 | TGTGCCTGGAGTCGGACAGGGATCACTGAAGCTTTCTTT | CAWSRTGITEAFF
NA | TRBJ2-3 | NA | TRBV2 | TGTGCCAGCAGTGATGGCGGACTAGATACGCAGTATTTT | CASSDGGLDTQYF
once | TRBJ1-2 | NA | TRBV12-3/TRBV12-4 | TGTGCCAGTTCCGCGGGGGGCATGGGCTACACCTTC | CASSAGGMGYTF
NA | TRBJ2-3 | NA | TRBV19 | TGTGCCAGTAGTATAGCCCGATTGAGAAGCACAGATACGCAGTATTTT | CASSIARLRSTDTQYF
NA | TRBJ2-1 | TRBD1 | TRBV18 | TGTGCCAGCTCACCTGACAGGGACCCCTACAATGAGCAGTTCTTC | CASSPDRDPYNEQFF
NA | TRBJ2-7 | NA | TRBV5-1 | TGCGCCAGCAGCTTGGTTAGCGGTCCATCCGCCTACGAGCAGTACTTC | CASSLVSGPSAYEQYF
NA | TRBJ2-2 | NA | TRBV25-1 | TGTGCCAGCATAGGGGCATCCGGGGAGCTGTTTTTT | CASIGASGELFF
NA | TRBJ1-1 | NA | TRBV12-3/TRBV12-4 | TGTGCCAGCAGTAGGACAGCGGAAGCTTTCTTT | CASSRTAEAFF
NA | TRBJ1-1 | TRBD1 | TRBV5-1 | TGCGCCAGTAGTCAGGGGGCAGGGACTGAAGCTTTCTTT | CASSQGAGTEAFF
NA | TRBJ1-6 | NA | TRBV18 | TGTGCCAGCTCACCACGCGCGGATTCACCCCTCCACTTT | CASSPRADSPLHF
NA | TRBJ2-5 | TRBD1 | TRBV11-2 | TGTGCCAGCAGCTCCGGGGACAGCCAAGAGACCCAGTACTTC | CASSSGDSQETQYF
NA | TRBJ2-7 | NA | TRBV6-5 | TGTGCCAGCCGGTACAGGGTCTATTCCTCCTACGAGCAGTACTTC | CASRYRVYSSYEQYF
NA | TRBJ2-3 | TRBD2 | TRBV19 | TGTGCCAGTAAGAAGGCGGGAGGCACAGATACGCAGTATTTT | CASKKAGGTDTQYF
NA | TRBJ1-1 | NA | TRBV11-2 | TGTGCCAGCAGCTTAAGACGACAGGAGACCCACACTGAAGCTTTCTTT | CASSLRRQETHTEAFF
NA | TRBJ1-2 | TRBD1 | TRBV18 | TGTGCCAGCTCACCGAAGGACAGGGGGGTATATGGCTACACCTTC | CASSPKDRGVYGYTF
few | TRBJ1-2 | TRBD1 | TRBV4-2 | TGTGCCAGCAGCCAAGATAGGGACAGGGAAGAAGGGGATGGCTACACCTTC | CASSQDRDREEGDGYTF
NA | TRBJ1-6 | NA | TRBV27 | TGTGCCAGCAGTCCTGCTTTAGTGTCACCCCTCCACTTT | CASSPALVSPLHF
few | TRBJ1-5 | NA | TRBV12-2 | TGTGCAAGTCGCTTACTACCGGAGGGCAGGGATAGGTTTCAGCCCCAGCATTTT | CASRLLPEGRDRFQPQHF
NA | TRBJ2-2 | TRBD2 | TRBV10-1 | TGCGCCAGCAGGAGACTAGCCAACACCGGGGAGCTGTTTTTT | CASRRLANTGELFF
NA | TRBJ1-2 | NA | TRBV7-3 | TGTGCCAGCAGCTCGGACAGCATTGGTGGCTACACCTTC | CASSSDSIGGYTF
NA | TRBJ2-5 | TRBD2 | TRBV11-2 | TGTGCCAGCAGCCCCAGACTAGCGGGAGGGCACCTGGGGGGAGAGACCCAGTACTTC | CASSPRLAGGHLGGETQYF
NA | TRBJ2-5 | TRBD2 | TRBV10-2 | TGCGCCAGCAGTATCACTAGCGGCAAGCAAGAGACCCAGTACTTC | CASSITSGKQETQYF
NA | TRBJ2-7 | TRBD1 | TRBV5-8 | TGTGCCAGCAGCCCCCGGGACAGGCTCTCCTACGAGCAGTACTTC | CASSPRDRLSYEQYF
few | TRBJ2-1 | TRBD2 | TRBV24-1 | TGTGCCACCAGTGACAACCGGGGGGCGGGAGGGGATGAGCAGTTCTTC | CATSDNRGAGGDEQFF
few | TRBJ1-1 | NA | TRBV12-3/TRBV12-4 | TGTGCCAGCAGTTTATCCAGGGCCACTGAAGCTTTCTTT | CASSLSRATEAFF
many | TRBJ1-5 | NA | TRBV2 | TGTGCCAGCAGACAGGACAATCAGCCCCAGCATTTT | CASRQDNQPQHF
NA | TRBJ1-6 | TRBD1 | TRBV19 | TGTGCCAGTAATTGGGCTACAGGGGTCAATTCACCCCTCCACTTT | CASNWATGVNSPLHF
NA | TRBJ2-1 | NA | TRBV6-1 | TGTGCCAGCAGTGATCCCCCGAGGAATGAGCAGTTCTTC | CASSDPPRNEQFF
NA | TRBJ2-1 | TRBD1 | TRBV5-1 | TGCGCCAGCAGCTTGGTACAGGGGAGCAATGAGCAGTTCTTC | CASSLVQGSNEQFF
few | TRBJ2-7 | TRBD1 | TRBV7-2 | TGTGCCAGCAGCCCCAGGACAGGGCCCTACGAGCAGTACTTC | CASSPRTGPYEQYF
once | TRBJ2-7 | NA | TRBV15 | TGTGCCACCAGCCCCACCCGGGAAGTAAGTTACGAGCAGTACTTC | CATSPTREVSYEQYF
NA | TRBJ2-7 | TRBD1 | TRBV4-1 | TGCGCCAGCAGCCAAGACAAGGGACAGGGATTCTACGAGCAGTACTTC | CASSQDKGQGFYEQYF
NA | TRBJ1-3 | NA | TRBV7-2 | TGTGCCAGCAGCTTAGACGGGGCGGGAGGAAACACCATATATTTT | CASSLDGAGGNTIYF
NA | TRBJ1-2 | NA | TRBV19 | TGTGCCAGTAGCCTGGGGGGGCGCGTACGCTACACCTTC | CASSLGGRVRYTF
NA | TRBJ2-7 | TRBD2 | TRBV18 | TGTGCCAGCTCACCTGGACTAGTCGACGAGCAGTACTTC | CASSPGLVDEQYF
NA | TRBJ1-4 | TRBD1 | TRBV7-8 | TGTGCCAGCAGCTTAGGTGTGACAGGGAATGAAAAACTGTTTTTT | CASSLGVTGNEKLFF
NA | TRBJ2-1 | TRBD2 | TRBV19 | TGTGCCAGTAGTTTATGGACTAGCGGGAGTAGTTGGCAGTTCTTC | CASSLWTSGSSWQFF
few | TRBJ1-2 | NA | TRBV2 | TGTGCCAGCAGCGAAATGGGAGGCAGACGCCTGGGCTACACCTTC | CASSEMGGRRLGYTF
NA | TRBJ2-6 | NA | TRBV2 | TGTGCCAGCAGTCGACAGGTAGCCAACGTCCTGACTTTC | CASSRQVANVLTF
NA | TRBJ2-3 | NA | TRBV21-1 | TGTGCCAGCGAAACGAGACTAGCGGTGGACACAGATACGCAGTATTTT | CASETRLAVDTDTQYF
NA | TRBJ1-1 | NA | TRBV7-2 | TGTGCCAGCAGCTTACGGGGAGACGGGACTGAAGCTTTCTTT | CASSLRGDGTEAFF
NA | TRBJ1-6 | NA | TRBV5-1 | TGCGCCAGCAGCTTGAGTATTAGCTCCTATAATTCACCCCTCCACTTT | CASSLSISSYNSPLHF
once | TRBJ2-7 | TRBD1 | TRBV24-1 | TGTGCCACCCCTGGGTCGGGACAGGGGGCTAGGGTCTCCGGGGAGCAGTACTTC | CATPGSGQGARVSGEQYF
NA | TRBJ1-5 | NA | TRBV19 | TGTGCCAGTAGTCGAGTCGGTTATCAGCCCCAGCATTTT | CASSRVGYQPQHF
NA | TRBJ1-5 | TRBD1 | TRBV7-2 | TGTGCCAGCAGCCCTACCAGGGGGCGCGGCAATCAGCCCCAGCATTTT | CASSPTRGRGNQPQHF
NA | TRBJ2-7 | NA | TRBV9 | TGTGCCAGCAGCGTAGGCCCCTCTGCAGTCGCCGAGCAGTACTTC | CASSVGPSAVAEQYF
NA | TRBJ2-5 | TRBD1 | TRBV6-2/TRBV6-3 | TGTGCCAGCAGTGAGATAGGACAGGGTTGGGAGACCCAGTACTTC | CASSEIGQGWETQYF
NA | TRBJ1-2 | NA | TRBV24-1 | TGTGCCACCAGTGATGGGGACACTAACTATGGCTACACCTTC | CATSDGDTNYGYTF
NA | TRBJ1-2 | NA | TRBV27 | TGTGCCAGCACCGGCGCCACAGGGGGCTACACCTTC | CASTGATGGYTF
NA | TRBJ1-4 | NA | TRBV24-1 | TGTGCCACCAGTGATCCCACGACAGGTTTTGGTAATGAAAAACTGTTTTTT | CATSDPTTGFGNEKLFF
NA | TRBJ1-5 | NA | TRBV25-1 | TGTGCCAGCACTAAATGGAGCAATCAGCCCCAGCATTTT | CASTKWSNQPQHF
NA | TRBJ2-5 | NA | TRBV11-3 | TGTGCCAGCAGCCCCCGGTTGCAAGAGACCCAGTACTTC | CASSPRLQETQYF
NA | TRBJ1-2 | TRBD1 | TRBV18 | TGTGCCAGCTCACCCACGGGGACAGGGATATGGGGCTACACCTTC | CASSPTGTGIWGYTF
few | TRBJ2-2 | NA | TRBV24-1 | TGTGCCACCAGCAGGGGATACACCGGGGAGCTGTTTTTT | CATSRGYTGELFF
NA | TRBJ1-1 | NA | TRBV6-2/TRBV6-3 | TGTGCCAGCAGCAACACAGCAAACACTGAAGCTTTCTTT | CASSNTANTEAFF
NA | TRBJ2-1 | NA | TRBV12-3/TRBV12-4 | TGTGCCAGCAGTTTTTCAGGGTACAATGAGCAGTTCTTC | CASSFSGYNEQFF